This T cell receptor beta chain appears in the sequencing data of a study of Ad26.COV2.S vaccination and SARS-CoV-2 variants. Study-wide points: Comparability of non-spike TCR breadth was observed across vaccine and placebo recipients.

Germline lookup yields CDR1 SGHRS and CDR2 YFSETQ. The V and J ends lost 2 bases and 4 bases respectively, with 10 bases between them. The CDR3 has 15 residues. Generated by immunoSEQ multiplex PCR, the TCRdb table keeps only in-frame clones and is missing some. The sample contains about 430,000 clones, about nine tenths of which appear only once. Treatment described: some 20 received Ad26.COV2.S at low or high dose, single or two shots; five or six received placebo; per-sample allocation not given. Specimens were obtained on day 63 following the first vaccine or placebo injection. Recruitment in Boston yielded a donor of adult age, 18-55 years. With regard to this clone: Antigen unknown.

The V and J genes are TRBV5-1 and TRBJ2-6; no reliable D call. Material: peripheral blood, obtained in a trial of Ad26.COV2.S vaccine versus placebo. The TCR sequence derives from a person between 18 and 59 years old who received the Ad26.COV2.S COVID-19 vaccine or a placebo. The CDR3: CASSFPITGANVLTF. CDR3 DNA sequence: TGCGCCAGCAGCTTCCCTATTACCGGGGCCAACGTCCTGACTTTC.